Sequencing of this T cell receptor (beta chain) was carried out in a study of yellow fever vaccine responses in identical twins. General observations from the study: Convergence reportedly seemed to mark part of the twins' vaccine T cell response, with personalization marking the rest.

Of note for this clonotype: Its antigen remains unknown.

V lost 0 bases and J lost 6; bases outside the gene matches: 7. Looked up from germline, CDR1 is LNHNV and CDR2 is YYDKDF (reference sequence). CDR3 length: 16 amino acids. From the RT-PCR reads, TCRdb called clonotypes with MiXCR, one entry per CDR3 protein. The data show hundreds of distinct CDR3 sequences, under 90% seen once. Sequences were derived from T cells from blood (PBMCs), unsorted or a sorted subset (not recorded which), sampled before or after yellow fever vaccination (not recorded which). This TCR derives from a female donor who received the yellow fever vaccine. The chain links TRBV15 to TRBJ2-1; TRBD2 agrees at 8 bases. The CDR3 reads CATSRDRASGPNEQFF. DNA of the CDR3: TGTGCCACCAGCAGAGATCGGGCTAGCGGGCCCAATGAGCAGTTCTTC.